The entry that follows covers one TCR beta chain sequence. Its antigen is not yet known. No much larger clonotype is one base removed from it; base qualities were not supplied. The germline V gene encodes CDR1 MNHEY and CDR2 SMNVEV (reference sequence). Compared with germline, V lacks 4 bases and J lacks 0 bases; bases without a gene match: 8. The CDR3 runs 17 amino acids, cysteine and phenylalanine included. The CDR3 DNA has 51 bases and is translated from base 1. The cohort was made up of about 670 healthy bone marrow donors. At the time of sampling, every cohort member was nominally healthy, though immune exposures that went unrecorded were likely present. The donor tested CMV seronegative and was one of the 352 seronegative cohort members. A peripheral blood sample was collected from each donor, and TCR beta sequencing was performed on peripheral blood mononuclear cells. Genomic DNA extraction from the blood cell samples was performed with the Qiagen DNeasy Blood Extraction Kit.

The sample belongs to a study of cytomegalovirus exposure and HLA in healthy donors (dated by TCRdb to between 2016 and 2019). Some background on the complete study: In an earlier analysis of approximately 500 of the donors, 276 Gb of sequence data and 100 million or so unique TCR beta sequences from 180 million or so T cells were reported. A later genetic analysis took genome-wide SNP genotypes for about 55% of the 666 donors and used that subset as a discovery cohort. HLA typing covered class I and class II loci at four-digit resolution. An early release covering over 500 HLA-typed donors comprised about 290 gigabases of sequencing data and approximately 80 million unique TCR sequences. In a later analysis, previously published TCR beta repertoires from fewer than 750 donors were re-analyzed and high-resolution HLA genotyping was added so that TCR occurrence patterns could be studied. Donor age, sex, ethnicity and CMV serostatus were compiled together with the repertoire data. The aim of the study was to test whether cataloging public T cell receptors could identify signatures of past pathogen exposure. Among 398 genotyped donors of the cohort, an average of about 220,000 unique TCR beta nucleotide sequences was sequenced per donor, of which roughly 17% were non-productive. Typing coverage differed by locus: A, B, C, DRB1 and DQB1 were typed in about 629-630 donors, DQA1 in 522, DPA1 in around 600, and DPB1 in around 440. Four or five DR-DQ haplotypes were treated as single units for association and clustering because of strong linkage in the cohort. The study used immunosequencing to profile the T cell repertoires of approximately 690 subjects and linked those repertoires to cytomegalovirus serostatus. To decide whether each TCR beta V gene segment behaved as functional or pseudogenic, an earlier analysis of nearly 600 of the donors relied on high-throughput TCR beta sequencing. Rather than using new phenotypic data, the later analysis identified candidate immune exposures from TCR beta sequences and from how often those sequences occurred across donors. High-throughput TCR immunosequencing, statistical association of individual TCRs with disease status, and machine learning were combined to predict cytomegalovirus infection status. Every discovery cohort repertoire had been produced on one sequencing platform. The genetic ancestry cluster associated with self-reported Caucasian donors included around four fifths of the approximately 400 genotyped donors. A separate validation cohort of over a hundred different subjects was used in addition to the roughly 720-subject first cohort. Study-level results and caveats: Some IMGT-functional V segments, including TRBV6-2 and TRBV6-3, could not be distinguished by the 87-base-pair reads and were therefore excluded. According to the authors, the approach could potentially be generalized to other disease states and immunological phenotypes. Most TCR sequences were observed very rarely across donors, whereas some public TCRs were present in many individuals. In vitro tests confirmed that a few of the cytomegalovirus-associated TCR beta chains recognize cytomegalovirus antigens. The only immune exposure information available for the cohort was CMV serostatus. In a later genetic analysis, fewer N-insertions in productive TCRs were reported among donors in an Asian-associated ancestry cluster than the roughly 700-donor mean. Specific HLA alleles were associated with around 18,000 TCR beta sequences at a false discovery rate of 0.05 in a later analysis. Roughly uniform sequencing depth across donors was assumed in presence/absence analyses, although this assumption may not hold. In a later genetic analysis, a missense DCLRE1C variant was associated with V-gene and J-gene trimming of TCR beta chains, and the association was replicated in an independent cohort. According to a later analysis, parvovirus B19, influenza, CMV and Epstein-Barr virus appeared linked to several top co-occurrence clusters. In an earlier analysis of about 600 of the donors, most TCR beta V segments appeared in productive rearrangements about 87% or about 30% of the time, broadly matching IMGT annotations. Most CMV-associated TCR beta chains appeared to be HLA-restricted in a later analysis, and the HLA associations seemed to be driven largely by CMV exposure. Compared with equally common non-associated chains, HLA-associated TCR beta chains in a later analysis were more clonally expanded and had lower generation probabilities. In a later analysis, TCR association rates were found to vary across HLA loci, with the most associated TCRs seen for DRB1 alleles and the fewest for HLA-C alleles. Linkage disequilibrium might explain the correlated functional status among segregating V segments, but an unknown experimental factor could not be ruled out. A group of highly shared sequence variants was considered likely to be a technical artifact of the sequencing pipeline. In this cohort, only TCR beta chains were sequenced, and detectable features were limited by the absence of alpha or paired-chain data. In the study, some 180 TCR beta chains were listed as associated with cytomegalovirus. Because counts were too low, roughly 18 rarely observed V segments, including chromosome 9 orphons, were left out of the earlier analysis of several hundred of the donors. Because HLA typing was unavailable for some donors at each locus, only the typed subset was used in association tests. Cytomegalovirus status was reported to be diagnosed by the classifier with high specificity and sensitivity in both the original and validation cohorts. Strong co-occurrence of HLA alleles, especially DR and DQ, made assigning TCR associations to individual alleles difficult. A further reported finding was that TCR beta sequences accurately predicted the HLA-A and HLA-B alleles for most subjects in the first cohort.

Libraries were prepared through the immunoSEQ multiplex PCR assay. For the multiplex PCR, a mixture combining 60 forward primers for TCR Vbeta segments and 13 reverse primers for TCR Jbeta segments was used. The CDR3 region of rearranged TCR beta genes was amplified from genomic DNA by a multiplex PCR assay. The amplified TCR beta libraries were sequenced on the Illumina HiSeq System as 87-base-pair reads. The study's own analysis went as follows. In a later analysis, some 80 million unique TCR beta chains were counted across the 500 to 850 repertoires, and about 9.9 million of these chains were shared by at least two donors. Raw reads were error-corrected and collapsed into unique sequences with a nearest-neighbor algorithm that merged closely related sequences to remove PCR and sequencing errors. Alignment of CDR3 sequences to IMGT reference sequences was used to assign V, D and J gene segments. For a sequence to be retained, a match of at least six nucleotides to both a V gene segment and a J gene segment was required. Rearrangements were classified as productive when the CDR3 lacked stop codons and remained in frame with V and J, and all other rearrangements were classified as non-productive. Following IMGT convention, CDR3 was defined as the stretch from the second conserved V-encoded cysteine to the conserved J-encoded phenylalanine. The earlier analysis of about 560 of the donors excluded any sequence lacking an unambiguous match to a single V gene segment. An earlier analysis of just under 600 of the donors called V segments functional above 56.7% productive rearrangements and segregating when the between-donor standard deviation exceeded 5%. A statistical classification framework was built for diagnosing cytomegalovirus status from the catalog of TCR beta chain sequences. V and J gene assignment, in a later analysis, came from comparing TCR nucleotide sequences with IMGT/GENE-DB human TR gene sequences. Using the TCRdist pipeline, a later analysis assigned CDR3 sequences along with most-parsimonious VDJ recombination scenarios. A later analysis defined each TCR beta chain by its CDR3 amino acid sequence plus V-gene family, and excluded reads lacking a unique V-gene family. To address suspected cross-contamination and a sequencing artifact, a later analysis removed approximately 590 highly shared, low-generation-probability nucleotide sequences. For each public chain, a later analysis derived a clonal expansion index from normalized ranks of inferred template counts within each repertoire. In a later analysis, generation probabilities were computed with a VDJ recombination model fitted to out-of-frame rearrangements, and the resulting probabilities were checked against IGoR. In a later analysis, TCR-TCR, TCR-HLA and TCR-CMV co-occurrence was scored with hypergeometric tests, and a repertoire-size bias correction was applied to TCR pairs. False discovery rates were estimated in a later analysis by permuting HLA or CMV assignments 20 times. In a later analysis, co-occurring TCRs were grouped with DBSCAN, and TCRdist sequence similarity was added when clustering was performed within HLA-allele-positive subsets. Repertoires with fewer than 30,000 or more than 120,000 public chains were left out of co-occurrence clustering, as were a handful of repertoires with anomalous nucleotide sharing. TCRdb retrieved this table from immuneACCESS and kept in-frame rearrangements only. Not all clones are present; in checked studies, unresolved V genes account for under half, and no reason is known for the remainder. V, J and clone size are those of that table, while D and trimming were read from the DNA. The sample contains over 150,000 clones, around 82% of them found a single time. About 2.7% of the sample is held by the ten biggest clonotypes.

The sample taken for sequencing was PBMCs. The chain is assembled from TRBV27 and TRBJ2-1; 8 of the junction bases match TRBD2. The receptor's source is a woman in her thirties in good health and CMV-seronegative. The CDR3 amino acid sequence is: CASSSTLAGSSYNEQFF. DNA sequence: TGTGCCAGCAGTTCCACCTTAGCGGGGAGCTCCTACAATGAGCAGTTCTTC.